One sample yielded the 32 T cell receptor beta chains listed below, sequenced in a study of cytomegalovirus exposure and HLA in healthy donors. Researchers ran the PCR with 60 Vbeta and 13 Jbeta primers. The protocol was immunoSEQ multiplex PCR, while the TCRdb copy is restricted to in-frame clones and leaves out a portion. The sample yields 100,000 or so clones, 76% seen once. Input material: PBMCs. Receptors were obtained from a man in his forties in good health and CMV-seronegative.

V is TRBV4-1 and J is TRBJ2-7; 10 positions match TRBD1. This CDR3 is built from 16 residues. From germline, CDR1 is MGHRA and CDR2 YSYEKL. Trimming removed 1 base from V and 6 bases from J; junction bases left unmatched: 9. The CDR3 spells CASSQGFGTGVSEQYV. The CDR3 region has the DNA TGCGCCAGCAGCCAAGGGTTCGGGACAGGGGTCTCCGAGCAGTACGTC.

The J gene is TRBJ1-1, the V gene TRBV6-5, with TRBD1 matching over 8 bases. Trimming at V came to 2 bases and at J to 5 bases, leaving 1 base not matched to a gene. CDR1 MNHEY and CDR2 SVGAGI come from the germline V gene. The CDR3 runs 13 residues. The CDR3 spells CASSYNRGTEAFF. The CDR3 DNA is TGTGCCAGCAGTTACAACAGGGGGACTGAAGCTTTCTTT.

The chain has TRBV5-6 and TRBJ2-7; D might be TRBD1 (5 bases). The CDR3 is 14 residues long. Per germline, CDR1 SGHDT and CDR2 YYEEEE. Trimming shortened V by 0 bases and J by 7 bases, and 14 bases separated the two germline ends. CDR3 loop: CASSLGIGAGEQYF. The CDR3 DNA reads TGTGCCAGCAGCTTGGGAATAGGGGCCGGGGAGCAGTACTTC.

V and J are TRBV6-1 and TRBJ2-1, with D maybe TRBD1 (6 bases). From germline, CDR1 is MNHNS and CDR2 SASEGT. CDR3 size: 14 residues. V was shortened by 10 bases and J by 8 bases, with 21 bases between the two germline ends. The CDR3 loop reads CATIPLQGIDEQFF. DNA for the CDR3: TGTGCCACCATTCCATTACAGGGAATCGATGAGCAGTTCTTC.

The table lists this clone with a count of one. In DNA form, the CDR3 reads TGTGCCAGCAGCTGGACAGATGCCTACTCTGGAAACACCATATATTTT. Protein product: CASSWTDAYSGNTIYF. The gene calls are TRBV11-2 and TRBJ1-3; possibly TRBD1 for D (6 bases). The CDR3 spans 16 residues. V was shortened by 4 bases and J by 0 bases, with 13 bases between the two germline ends. Per the germline V gene, CDR1 is SGHAT and CDR2 is FQNNGV.

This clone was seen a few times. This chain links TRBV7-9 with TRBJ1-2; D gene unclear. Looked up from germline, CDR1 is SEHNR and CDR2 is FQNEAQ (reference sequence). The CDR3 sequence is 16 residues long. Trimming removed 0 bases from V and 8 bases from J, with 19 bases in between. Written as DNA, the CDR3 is TGTGCCAGCAGCTTAGCCGACCAACAAAAGCGAAGGGGCTACACCTTC. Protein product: CASSLADQQKRRGYTF.

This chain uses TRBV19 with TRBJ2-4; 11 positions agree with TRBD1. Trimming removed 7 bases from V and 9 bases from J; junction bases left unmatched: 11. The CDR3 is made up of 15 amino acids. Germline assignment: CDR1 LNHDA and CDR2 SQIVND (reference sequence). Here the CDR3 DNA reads TGTGCCAGTACCCCTCCCCCCGGGACAGGGGGCATTCAGTACTTC. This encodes CASTPPPGTGGIQYF. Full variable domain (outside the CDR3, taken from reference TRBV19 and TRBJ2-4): DGGITQSPKYLFRKEGQNVTLSCEQNLNHDAMYWYRQDPGQGLRLIYYSQIVNDFQKGDIAEGYSVSREKKESFPLTVTSAQKNPTAFYLCASTPPPGTGGIQYFGAGTRLSVL.

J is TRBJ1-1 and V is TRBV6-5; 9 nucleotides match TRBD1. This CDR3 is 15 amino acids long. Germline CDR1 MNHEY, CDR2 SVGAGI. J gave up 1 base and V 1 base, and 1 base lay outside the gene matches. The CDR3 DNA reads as TGTGCCAGCAGTTACTGGGGACAGGGGAACACTGAAGCTTTCTTT. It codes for CASSYWGQGNTEAFF.

This CDR3 reads CASSQALLFYGGELFF. The CDR3 DNA reads TGTGCCAGCAGCCAAGCCCTGTTATTTTACGGCGGGGAGCTGTTTTTT. This chain uses TRBV4-2 with TRBJ2-2; D is unclear. The length of the CDR3 is 16 residues. The V gene lost 1 base and the J gene lost 7 bases, with 16 bases spanning the gap. The germline CDR1 and CDR2 sequences are LGHNA and YNFKEQ.

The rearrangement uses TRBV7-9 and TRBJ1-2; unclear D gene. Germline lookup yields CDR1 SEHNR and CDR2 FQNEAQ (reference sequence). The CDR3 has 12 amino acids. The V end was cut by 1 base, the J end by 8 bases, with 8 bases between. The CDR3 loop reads CASSLEVSGYTF. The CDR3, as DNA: TGTGCCAGCAGCTTAGAGGTTAGCGGCTACACCTTC.

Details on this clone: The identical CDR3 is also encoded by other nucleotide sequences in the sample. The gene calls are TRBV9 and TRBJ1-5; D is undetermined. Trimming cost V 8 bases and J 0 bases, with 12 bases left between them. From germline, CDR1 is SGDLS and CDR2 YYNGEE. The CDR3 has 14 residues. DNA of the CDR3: TGTGCCAGTAGCCCGCCCTATAGCAATCAGCCCCAGCATTTT. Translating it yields CASSPPYSNQPQHF.

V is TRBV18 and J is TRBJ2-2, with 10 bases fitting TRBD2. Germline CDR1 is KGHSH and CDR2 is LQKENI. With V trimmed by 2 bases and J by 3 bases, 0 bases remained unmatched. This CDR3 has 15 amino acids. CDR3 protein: CASSPTSGDTGELFF. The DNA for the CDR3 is TGTGCCAGCTCACCAACTAGCGGGGACACCGGGGAGCTGTTTTTT.

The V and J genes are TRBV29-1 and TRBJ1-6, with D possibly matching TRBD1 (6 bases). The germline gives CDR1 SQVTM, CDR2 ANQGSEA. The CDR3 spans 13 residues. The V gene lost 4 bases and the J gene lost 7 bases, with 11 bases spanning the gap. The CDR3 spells CSVAQGINSPLHF. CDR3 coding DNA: TGCAGCGTTGCACAGGGTATCAATTCACCCCTCCACTTT. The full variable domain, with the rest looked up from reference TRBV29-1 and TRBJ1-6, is SAVISQKPSRDICQRGTSLTIQCQVDSQVTMMFWYRQQPGQSLTLIATANQGSEATYESGFVIDKFPISRPNLTFSTLTVSNMSPEDSSIYLCSVAQGINSPLHFGNGTRLTVT.

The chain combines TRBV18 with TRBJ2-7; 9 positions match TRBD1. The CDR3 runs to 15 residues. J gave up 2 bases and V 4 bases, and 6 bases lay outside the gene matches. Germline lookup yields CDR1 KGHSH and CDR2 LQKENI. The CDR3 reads CASSLTGTGTYEQYF. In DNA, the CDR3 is TGTGCCAGCTCACTCACCGGGACAGGGACCTACGAGCAGTACTTC.

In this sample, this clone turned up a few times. CDR3 amino acids: CASSLSYGGRSGNTIYF. Written as DNA, the CDR3 is TGCGCCAGCAGCTTGAGCTATGGGGGCCGCTCTGGAAACACCATATATTTT. The genes are TRBV5-1 and TRBJ1-3; D may be TRBD1 (6 bases). The CDR3 totals 17 residues. Germline values: CDR1 SGHRS, CDR2 YFSETQ. V was shortened by 1 base and J by 0 bases, with 14 bases between the two germline ends.

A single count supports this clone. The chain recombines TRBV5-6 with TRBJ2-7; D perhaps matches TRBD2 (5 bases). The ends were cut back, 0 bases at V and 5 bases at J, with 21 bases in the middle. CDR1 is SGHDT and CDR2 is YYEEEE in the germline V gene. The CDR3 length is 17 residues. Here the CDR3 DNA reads TGTGCCAGCAGCTTGGAGGGTTGGTACAGAGCGGACGACGAGCAGTACTTC. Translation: CASSLEGWYRADDEQYF.

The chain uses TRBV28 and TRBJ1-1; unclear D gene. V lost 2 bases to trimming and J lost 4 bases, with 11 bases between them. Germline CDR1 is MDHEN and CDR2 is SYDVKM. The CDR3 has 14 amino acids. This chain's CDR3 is CASSLPPERTEAFF. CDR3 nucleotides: TGTGCCAGCAGTTTACCGCCAGAACGCACTGAAGCTTTCTTT.

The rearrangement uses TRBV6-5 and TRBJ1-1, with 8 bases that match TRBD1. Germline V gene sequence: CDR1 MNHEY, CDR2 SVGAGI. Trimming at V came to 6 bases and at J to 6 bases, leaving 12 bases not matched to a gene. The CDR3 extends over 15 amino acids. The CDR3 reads CASRRAGQGGPEAFF. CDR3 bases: TGTGCCAGCAGGCGAGCCGGACAGGGAGGACCTGAAGCTTTCTTT.

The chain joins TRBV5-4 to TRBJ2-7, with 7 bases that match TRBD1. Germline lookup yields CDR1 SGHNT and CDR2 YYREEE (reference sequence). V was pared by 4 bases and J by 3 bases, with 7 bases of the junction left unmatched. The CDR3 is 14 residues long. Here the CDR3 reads CASSPGQRNYEQYF. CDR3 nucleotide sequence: TGTGCCAGCAGCCCGGGACAGCGAAACTACGAGCAGTACTTC. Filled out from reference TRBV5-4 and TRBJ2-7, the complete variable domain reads ETGVTQSPTHLIKTRGQQVTLRCSSQSGHNTVSWYQQALGQGPQFIFQYYREEENGRGNFPPRFSGLQFPNYSSELNVNALELDDSALYLCASSPGQRNYEQYFGPGTRLTVT.

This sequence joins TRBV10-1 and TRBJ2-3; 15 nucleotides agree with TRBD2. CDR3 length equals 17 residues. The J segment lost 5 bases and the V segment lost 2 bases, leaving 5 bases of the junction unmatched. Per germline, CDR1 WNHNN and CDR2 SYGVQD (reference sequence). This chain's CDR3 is CASSEGTSGGCKDTQYF. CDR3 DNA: TGCGCCAGCAGTGAGGGGACTAGCGGGGGGTGTAAAGATACGCAGTATTTT.

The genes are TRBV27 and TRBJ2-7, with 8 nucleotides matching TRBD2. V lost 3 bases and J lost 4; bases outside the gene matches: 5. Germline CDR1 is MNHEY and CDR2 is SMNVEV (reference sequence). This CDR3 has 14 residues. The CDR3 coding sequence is TGTGCCAGCAGTTTGGGCGGGGGGACATACGAGCAGTACTTC. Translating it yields CASSLGGGTYEQYF.

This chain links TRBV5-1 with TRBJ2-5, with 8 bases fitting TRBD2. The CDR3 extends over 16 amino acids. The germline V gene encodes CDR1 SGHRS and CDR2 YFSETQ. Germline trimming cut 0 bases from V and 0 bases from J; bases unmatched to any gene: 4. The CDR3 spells CASSLVRGGYQETQYF. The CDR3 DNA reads TGCGCCAGCAGCTTGGTTCGGGGGGGTTACCAAGAGACCCAGTACTTC.

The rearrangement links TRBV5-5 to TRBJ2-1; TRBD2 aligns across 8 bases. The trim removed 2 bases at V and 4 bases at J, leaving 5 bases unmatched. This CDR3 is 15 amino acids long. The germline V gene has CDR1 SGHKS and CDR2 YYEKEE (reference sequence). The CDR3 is CASSFRASGYNEQFF. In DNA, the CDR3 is TGTGCCAGCAGCTTTCGGGCTAGCGGGTACAATGAGCAGTTCTTC.

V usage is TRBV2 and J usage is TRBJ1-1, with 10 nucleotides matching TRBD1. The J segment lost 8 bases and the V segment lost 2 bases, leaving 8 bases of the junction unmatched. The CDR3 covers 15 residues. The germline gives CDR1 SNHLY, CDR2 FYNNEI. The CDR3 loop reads CASSERDRGGSEAFF. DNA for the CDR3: TGTGCCAGCAGTGAAAGGGACAGGGGAGGATCGGAAGCTTTCTTT.

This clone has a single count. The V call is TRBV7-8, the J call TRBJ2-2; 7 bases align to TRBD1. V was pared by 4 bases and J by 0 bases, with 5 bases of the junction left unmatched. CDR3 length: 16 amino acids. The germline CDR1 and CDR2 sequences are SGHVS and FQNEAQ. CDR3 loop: CASSSRDRSNTGELFF. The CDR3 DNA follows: TGTGCCAGCAGCTCCCGGGACAGATCGAACACCGGGGAGCTGTTTTTT.

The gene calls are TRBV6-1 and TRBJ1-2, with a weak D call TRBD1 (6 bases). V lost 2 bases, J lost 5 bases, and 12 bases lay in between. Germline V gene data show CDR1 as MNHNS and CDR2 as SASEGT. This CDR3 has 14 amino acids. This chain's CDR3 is CASSEYDRGYGYTF. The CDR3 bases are TGTGCCAGCAGTGAATATGATAGGGGGTATGGCTACACCTTC.

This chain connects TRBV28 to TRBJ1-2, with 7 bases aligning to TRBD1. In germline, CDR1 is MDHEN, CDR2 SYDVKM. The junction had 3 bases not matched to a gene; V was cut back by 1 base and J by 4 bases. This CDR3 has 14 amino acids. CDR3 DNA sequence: TGTGCCAGCAGTTTATCAGGGGGAGGCTATGGCTACACCTTC. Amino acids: CASSLSGGGYGYTF.

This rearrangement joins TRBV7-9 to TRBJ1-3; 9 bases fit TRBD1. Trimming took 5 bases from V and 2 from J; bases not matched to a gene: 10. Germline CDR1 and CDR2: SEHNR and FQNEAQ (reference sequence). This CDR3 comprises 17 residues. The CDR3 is CASSPLTGGHTGNTIYF. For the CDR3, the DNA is TGTGCCAGCAGCCCCCTGACAGGGGGGCACACTGGAAACACCATATATTTT.

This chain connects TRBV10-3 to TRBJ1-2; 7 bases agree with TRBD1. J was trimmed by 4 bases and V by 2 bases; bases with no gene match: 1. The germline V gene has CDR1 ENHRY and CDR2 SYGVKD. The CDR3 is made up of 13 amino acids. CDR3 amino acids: CAISEAGGYGYTF. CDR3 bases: TGTGCCATCAGTGAGGCAGGGGGCTATGGCTACACCTTC.

This chain's CDR3 is CASSQGALATYEQYF. CDR3 coding DNA: TGTGCCAGCAGCCAAGGCGCACTAGCAACCTACGAGCAGTACTTC. The rearrangement uses TRBV4-2 and TRBJ2-7, with D possibly matching TRBD2 (6 bases). The CDR3 consists of 15 residues. From germline, CDR1 is LGHNA and CDR2 YNFKEQ. Deletions cut 1 base from V and 2 bases from J, with 12 bases between.

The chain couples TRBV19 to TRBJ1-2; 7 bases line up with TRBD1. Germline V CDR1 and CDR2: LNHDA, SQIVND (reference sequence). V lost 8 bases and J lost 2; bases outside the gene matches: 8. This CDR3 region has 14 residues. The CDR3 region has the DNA TGTGCCAGTCACTCCAGGGGGAAAAACTATGGCTACACCTTC. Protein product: CASHSRGKNYGYTF.

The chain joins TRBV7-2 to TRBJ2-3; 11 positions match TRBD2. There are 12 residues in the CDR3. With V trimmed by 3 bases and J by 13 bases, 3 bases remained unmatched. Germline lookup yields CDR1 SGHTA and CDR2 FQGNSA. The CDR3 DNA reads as TGTGCCAGCAGCTTTAGCGGGGGGGCGAAGTATTTT. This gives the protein CASSFSGGAKYF.